The rows below give T cell receptor beta chains drawn from one sample of a study of CD8 T cells in Susac syndrome. TCRdb recomputed calls from the immunoSEQ multiplex PCR reads with MiXCR, one row per CDR3 protein. Altogether about 150,000 distinct CDR3 sequences are present, about 95% being singletons, with the ten largest covering 0.15% to 0.2%. The specimen sequenced was CD4+ T cells from PBMCs. These receptor sequences come from a human donor with Susac syndrome. The CDR3 runs from the conserved cysteine through the conserved F or W. D genes are given only for firm matches. Expanded clones are given a class, and other clones once, few, many or no size at all.

>TRBJ2-6|-|TRBV6-6|TRBD1
TGTGCCAGCAGTTCCCGGACAGGGAGTGGGGCCAACGTCCTGACTTTC
CASSSRTGSGANVLTF
>TRBJ1-4|once|TRBV20-1|-
TGCAGTGCTAGCCCAGGAACCTCCCTTGGAAAACTGTTTTTT
CSASPGTSLGKLFF
>TRBJ1-1|once|TRBV29-1|-
TGCAGCGGCTCCAGGGGATCTGAAGCTTTCTTT
CSGSRGSEAFF
>TRBJ2-1|-|TRBV9|TRBD1
TGTGCCAGCAGCGTAGTAGGGACAGGGTCCTACAATGAGCAGTTCTTC
CASSVVGTGSYNEQFF
>TRBJ1-2|-|TRBV9|TRBD1
TGTGCCAGCAGCGCGGCACAGGGGGACTATGGCTACACCTTC
CASSAAQGDYGYTF
>TRBJ2-4|once|TRBV20-1|-
TGCAGTGCTCGTACGCGGGGGCGCCGGGACATTCAGTACTTC
CSARTRGRRDIQYF
>TRBJ2-7|-|TRBV29-1|TRBD1
TGCAGCGTTGGGAGCGCAGGGGGAGACGAGCAGTACTTC
CSVGSAGGDEQYF
>TRBJ2-3|-|TRBV20-1|-
TGCAGTGCTAGAAGTCTCCGCGGATCCACAGATACGCAGTATTTT
CSARSLRGSTDTQYF
>TRBJ1-1|-|TRBV6-5|-
TGTGCCAGCAGAACCGGGCCACTGAAGAACACTGAAGCTTTCTTT
CASRTGPLKNTEAFF
>TRBJ2-6|-|TRBV7-9|-
TGTGCCAGCACCGACGTCTTGACCGGGGCCAACGTCCTGACTTTC
CASTDVLTGANVLTF
>TRBJ2-1|-|TRBV20-1|TRBD2
TGCAGTGCTTCCCCCCCGAGCGGGGGGACAAATGAGCAGTTCTTC
CSASPPSGGTNEQFF
>TRBJ1-6|-|TRBV29-1|-
TGCAGCGTTGGGCAGGGAGGCTCACCCCTCCACTTT
CSVGQGGSPLHF
>TRBJ2-5|-|TRBV12-3/TRBV12-4|-
TGTGCCAGCAGTTTAGGGCCCCAGACCCAGTACTTC
CASSLGPQTQYF
>TRBJ2-2|-|TRBV3-1|TRBD2
TGTGCCAGCAGCCAACGGCTAGCGGTCACCGGGGAGCTGTTTTTT
CASSQRLAVTGELFF
>TRBJ2-3|-|TRBV6-5|TRBD2
TGTGCCAGCAGTTCAGCGGGGGTAGCAGATACGCAGTATTTT
CASSSAGVADTQYF
>TRBJ2-5|-|TRBV20-1|TRBD2
TGCAGTGCGAGCGGGACTTCTCAAGAGACCCAGTACTTC
CSASGTSQETQYF
>TRBJ1-1|-|TRBV7-8|-
TGTGCCAGCAGCTTAGCGTTCACTGAAGCTTTCTTT
CASSLAFTEAFF
>TRBJ1-1|-|TRBV5-4|-
TGTGCCAGCAGCTTGGGACGAGCCAACACTGAAGCTTTCTTT
CASSLGRANTEAFF
>TRBJ1-2|-|TRBV5-1|-
TGCGCCAGCAGCTTGGAGGGCACGAATGGCTACACCTTC
CASSLEGTNGYTF
>TRBJ2-3|-|TRBV9|TRBD1
TGTGCCAGCAGCCCAGGACAGGGGTTGCTCTCAGATACGCAGTATTTT
CASSPGQGLLSDTQYF
>TRBJ2-3|-|TRBV4-1|-
TGCGCCAGCAGCCAGGAGGGGGGCCACACAGATACGCAGTATTTT
CASSQEGGHTDTQYF
>TRBJ2-3|-|TRBV18|-
TGTGCCAGCTCACCCCGGGAAACAGATACGCAGTATTTT
CASSPRETDTQYF
>TRBJ1-2|-|TRBV21-1|-
TGTGCCAGCAGCAAAGAGAACGGCGGGGACACCTTC
CASSKENGGDTF
>TRBJ1-5|once|TRBV7-2|TRBD1
TGTGCCAGCAGCCCTCGACAGGGAACGCAGCCCCAGCATTTT
CASSPRQGTQPQHF
>TRBJ2-7|-|TRBV20-1|-
TGCAGTGCTAGAGTAATAAGGGCAGGACAGTTCCTACGGGAGCAGTACTTC
CSARVIRAGQFLREQYF
>TRBJ2-3|-|TRBV9|-
TGTGCCAGCAGCGTAGCCGGCGCCCCGGACGCGCAGTATTTT
CASSVAGAPDAQYF
>TRBJ2-5|few|TRBV3-1|-
TGTGCCAGCAGCCAAGATCGCGAGACCCAGTACTTC
CASSQDRETQYF
>TRBJ2-3|-|TRBV14|-
TGTGCCAGCAGGCCTGGGGGAGCTAGCACAGATACGCAGTATTTT
CASRPGGASTDTQYF
>TRBJ2-2|-|TRBV3-1|-
TGTGCCAGCAGGCCACAGGGTACGAACACCGGGGAGCTGTTTTTT
CASRPQGTNTGELFF
>TRBJ2-5|-|TRBV25-1|TRBD1
TGTGCCAGCAGTGCTGGACAGGGGGTATGGGAGACCCAGTACTTC
CASSAGQGVWETQYF
>TRBJ1-2|once|TRBV5-1|-
TGCGCCAGCGGTACCGGGAGCTCAAGCGTGGATGGCTACACCTTC
CASGTGSSSVDGYTF
>TRBJ2-1|-|TRBV7-2|-
TGTGCCAGCAGCCCCCCTAGTACCTACAATGAGCAGTTCTTC
CASSPPSTYNEQFF
>TRBJ2-3|-|TRBV20-1|TRBD2
TGCAGTGCTAGCCCGATAGCGGGGGGAAGCACAGATACGCAGTATTTT
CSASPIAGGSTDTQYF
>TRBJ2-5|-|TRBV7-2|TRBD2
TGTGCCAGCAGCTTAATCCGGGGGGGCTGGGAGACCCAGTACTTC
CASSLIRGGWETQYF
>TRBJ1-2|-|TRBV5-1|TRBD1
TGCGCCAGCAGCTTGGGACAGGGGTGGTATGGCTACACCTTC
CASSLGQGWYGYTF
>TRBJ1-2|once|TRBV19|-
TGTGCCAGTAGGGACCGGTTTTTTAACTATGGCTACACCTTC
CASRDRFFNYGYTF
>TRBJ1-1|-|TRBV20-1|TRBD1
TGCAGTGCTAGAGCAGTGACAGGGGTGAACACTGAAGCTTTCTTT
CSARAVTGVNTEAFF
>TRBJ2-5|-|TRBV25-1|TRBD1
TGTGCCAGCAGTGAATGGGGACAGGTCCAAGAGACCCAGTACTTC
CASSEWGQVQETQYF
>TRBJ2-1|-|TRBV2|TRBD1
TGTGCCAGCAGTCTACAGAACAGGGGGCGCACTGAGCAGTTCTTC
CASSLQNRGRTEQFF
>TRBJ2-7|once|TRBV20-1|-
TGCAGTGCTAGTGACAAGCTCTACGAGCAGTACTTC
CSASDKLYEQYF
>TRBJ1-3|-|TRBV29-1|TRBD1
TGCAGCGTCCAACGGACAGGGTCCGGAAACACCATATATTTT
CSVQRTGSGNTIYF
>TRBJ1-2|once|TRBV5-6|-
TGTGCCAGCAGCCAGCGGGGGGCGAGGACCTTC
CASSQRGARTF
>TRBJ2-7|-|TRBV3-1|-
TGTGCCAGCAGCCAAGGGGGCGGGGAGCAGTACTTC
CASSQGGGEQYF
>TRBJ1-2|-|TRBV7-9|TRBD1
TGTGCCAGCAGCTGGGGACAGGCGTCTTATGGCTACACCTTC
CASSWGQASYGYTF
>TRBJ1-5|-|TRBV18|-
TGTGCCAGCTCACCACCCGGGCTCGGCAATCAGCCCCAGCATTTT
CASSPPGLGNQPQHF
>TRBJ2-7|-|TRBV18|-
TGTGCCAGCTCACCAGGCAACAGGAACTACGAGCAGTACTTC
CASSPGNRNYEQYF
>TRBJ2-7|-|TRBV18|-
TGTGCCAGCTCACCCGGAGGAACTAGCTACGAGCAGTACTTC
CASSPGGTSYEQYF
>TRBJ1-2|-|TRBV5-1|TRBD1
TGCGCCAGCAGCTTGGCCGGGACAGGGGGTGGCTACACCTTC
CASSLAGTGGGYTF
>TRBJ2-5|-|TRBV5-6|-
TGTGCCAGCAGCTTGTTTCAAGGGACCCAGTACTTC
CASSLFQGTQYF
>TRBJ2-7|-|TRBV7-3|-
TGTGCCAGCAGCTTCCCCACGGGTAACTCCTACGAGCAGTACTTC
CASSFPTGNSYEQYF
>TRBJ2-3|-|TRBV20-1|-
TGCAGTGCCGTATCGGGTGATACGCAGTATTTT
CSAVSGDTQYF
>TRBJ1-2|-|TRBV29-1|-
TGCAGCGTTTGGGACCCACAGGATACTGGGGGCTACACCTTC
CSVWDPQDTGGYTF
>TRBJ2-3|once|TRBV15|-
TGTGCCACCAGCAGAGATGGGGGGACGGCGTTGTATTTT
CATSRDGGTALYF
>TRBJ2-3|-|TRBV5-6|-
TGTGCCAGCAGCTTGGGGTTTAGGAGCACAGATACGCAGTATTTT
CASSLGFRSTDTQYF
>TRBJ1-2|-|TRBV12-3/TRBV12-4|TRBD1
TGTGCCAGCACCCTTAGGGGGCACTATGGCTACACCTTC
CASTLRGHYGYTF